The 8 T cell receptor beta chains given below trace back to one sample, sequenced in a study of Ad26.COV2.S vaccination and SARS-CoV-2 variants. Clones were read by immunoSEQ multiplex PCR, and TCRdb kept only the in-frame ones, dropping some. Found here are 300,000 to 400,000 clones, 75% to 90% of them singletons; the top ten hold around 10%. Sample treatment: approximately 18 received Ad26.COV2.S at low or high dose, single or two shots; roughly 5 received placebo; per-sample allocation not given. Sampling was performed 63 days after the first vaccine or placebo injection. The source material was peripheral blood, sampled in a trial of Ad26.COV2.S vaccine versus placebo. The receptors were sampled from a person between 18 and 59 years old who received the Ad26.COV2.S COVID-19 vaccine or a placebo.

This chain links TRBV4-3 with TRBJ1-1, with D unclear. This CDR3 has 15 amino acids. The ends were cut back, 0 bases at V and 0 bases at J, with 8 bases in the middle. Germline V gene data show CDR1 as LGHNA and CDR2 as YSLEER. The CDR3 sequence: CASSQEGVMNTEAFF. The CDR3 DNA follows: TGCGCCAGCAGCCAAGAGGGCGTTATGAACACTGAAGCTTTCTTT.

This chain uses TRBV7-8 with TRBJ1-5; TRBD1 aligns across 9 bases. V lost 4 bases to trimming and J lost 4 bases; unmatched junction nucleotides: 5. The CDR3 runs to 15 residues. Looked up from germline, CDR1 is SGHVS and CDR2 is FQNEAQ. CDR3 in DNA: TGTGCCAGCAGCTCTACAGGGGGCAGGAATCAGCCCCAGCATTTT. It encodes CASSSTGGRNQPQHF.

The chain recombines TRBV9 with TRBJ2-1; the match to TRBD1 covers 7 bases. The CDR3 consists of 14 residues. The V gene's germline CDR1 is SGDLS and CDR2 YYNGEE. The V and J ends lost 0 bases and 6 bases, in that order; junction bases with no gene match: 3. The CDR3, as DNA: TGTGCCAGCAGCGTAGACACAGGGGTCAATGAGCAGTTCTTC. The encoded protein is CASSVDTGVNEQFF.

The chain is built from TRBV28 and TRBJ2-1; the D is unclear. The CDR3 consists of 14 residues. V dropped 3 bases and J dropped 4 bases, with 10 bases sitting between them. In germline, CDR1 is MDHEN, CDR2 SYDVKM. The DNA of the CDR3 is TGTGCCAGCAGTTTTGCCGACCTTTACAATGAGCAGTTCTTC. Translation: CASSFADLYNEQFF.

The chain joins TRBV9 to TRBJ2-1, with a possible D match to TRBD1 (6 bases). Germline V lookup: CDR1 SGDLS, CDR2 YYNGEE. V was cut by 3 bases and J by 1 base, with 11 bases left in between. CDR3 size: 15 residues. CDR3 nucleotides: TGTGCCAGCAGCGGCGGACAGCTTTCCTACAATGAGCAGTTCTTC. It is translated as CASSGGQLSYNEQFF.

This clone was picked up one time. This chain joins TRBV10-2 and TRBJ2-7, with 12 positions matching TRBD2. CDR3 length equals 18 residues. Germline assignment: CDR1 WSHSY and CDR2 SAAADI. V lost 3 bases and J lost 2; bases outside the gene matches: 11. The CDR3 spells CASSELAGGLLLPYEQYF. In DNA, the CDR3 is TGCGCCAGCAGTGAACTAGCGGGGGGCCTATTACTCCCCTACGAGCAGTACTTC.

CDR3 amino acids: CSVDRYDTGELFF. Here the CDR3 DNA reads TGCAGCGTTGATCGATACGACACCGGGGAGCTGTTTTTT. The chain uses TRBV29-1 and TRBJ2-2; D is unclear. The CDR3 loop spans 13 amino acids. Trimming pared 3 bases from V and 3 bases from J, leaving 8 bases between. Germline CDR1 SQVTM, CDR2 ANQGSEA.

The rearrangement links TRBV28 to TRBJ1-2; D is perhaps TRBD1 (6 bases). V lost 3 bases, J lost 7 bases, and 15 bases lay in between. Germline values: CDR1 MDHEN, CDR2 SYDVKM. The CDR3 covers 14 residues. In DNA, the CDR3 is TGTGCCAGCAGTTTTAGGGACCAACAGGGTGGCTACACCTTC. Amino acid sequence: CASSFRDQQGGYTF.